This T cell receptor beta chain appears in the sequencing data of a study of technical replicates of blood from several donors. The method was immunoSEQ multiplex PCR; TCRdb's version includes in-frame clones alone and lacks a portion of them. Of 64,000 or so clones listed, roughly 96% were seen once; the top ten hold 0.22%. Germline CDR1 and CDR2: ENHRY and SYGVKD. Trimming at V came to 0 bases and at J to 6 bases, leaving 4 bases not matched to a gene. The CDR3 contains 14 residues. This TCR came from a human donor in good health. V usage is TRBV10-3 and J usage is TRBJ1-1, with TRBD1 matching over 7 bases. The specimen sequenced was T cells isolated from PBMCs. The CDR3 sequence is CAISESDRSAEAFF. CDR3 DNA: TGTGCCATCAGTGAGTCGGACAGGTCGGCTGAAGCTTTCTTT.